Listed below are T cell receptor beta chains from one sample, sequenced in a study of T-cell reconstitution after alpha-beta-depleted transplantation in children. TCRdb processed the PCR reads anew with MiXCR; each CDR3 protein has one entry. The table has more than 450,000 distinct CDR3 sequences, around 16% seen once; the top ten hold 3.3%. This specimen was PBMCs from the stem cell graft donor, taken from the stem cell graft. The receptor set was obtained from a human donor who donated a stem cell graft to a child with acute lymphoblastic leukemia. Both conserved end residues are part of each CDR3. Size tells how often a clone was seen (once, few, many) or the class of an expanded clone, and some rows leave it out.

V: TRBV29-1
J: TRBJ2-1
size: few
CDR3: CSVEAPGSFNEQFF

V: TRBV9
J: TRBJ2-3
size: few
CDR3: CASSPSRDRGTDTQYF

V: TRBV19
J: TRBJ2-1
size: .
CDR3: CASSMAAGRANEQFF

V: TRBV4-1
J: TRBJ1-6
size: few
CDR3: CASSQDQGILGSYNSPLHF

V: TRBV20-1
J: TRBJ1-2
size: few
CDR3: CSAHSGPGYTF

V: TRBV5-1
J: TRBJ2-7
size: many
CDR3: CASGLQGYEQYF

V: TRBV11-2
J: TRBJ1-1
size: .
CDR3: CASRGETGYTEAFF

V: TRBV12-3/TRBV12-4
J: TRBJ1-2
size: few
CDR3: CASSWGTYGYTF

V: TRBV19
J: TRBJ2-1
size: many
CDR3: CASSMRLPSVDEQFF

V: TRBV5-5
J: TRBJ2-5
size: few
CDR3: CASSFRTVRQETQYF

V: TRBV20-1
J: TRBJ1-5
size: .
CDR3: CSASGSTGFNQPQHF

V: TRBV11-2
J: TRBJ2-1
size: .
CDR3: CASSLVEGSFLDEQFF

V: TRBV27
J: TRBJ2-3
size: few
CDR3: CASSLSVLFSTDTQYF

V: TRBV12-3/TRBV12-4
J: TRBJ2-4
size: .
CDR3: CASSGGQGSTKNIQYF

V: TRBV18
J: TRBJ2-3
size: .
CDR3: CASSPIGLAGVTDTQYF

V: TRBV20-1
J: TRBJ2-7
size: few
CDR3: CSALLADSSYEQYF

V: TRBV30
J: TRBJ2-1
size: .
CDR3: CAWTAGGHYNEQFF

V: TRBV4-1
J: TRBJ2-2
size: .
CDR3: CASSQEGSSKGNTGELFF

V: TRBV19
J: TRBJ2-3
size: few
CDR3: CASSPGVTQYF

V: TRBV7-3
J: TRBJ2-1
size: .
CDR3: CASSLVTTDEQFF

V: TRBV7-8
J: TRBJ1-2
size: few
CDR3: CASSLVGGSDYGYTF

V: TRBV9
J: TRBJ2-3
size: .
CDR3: CASSSTPGLHADTQYF

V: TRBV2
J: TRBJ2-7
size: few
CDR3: CASFAGTSLEYEQYF

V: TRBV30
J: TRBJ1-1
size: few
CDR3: CAWGARGGNTEAFF

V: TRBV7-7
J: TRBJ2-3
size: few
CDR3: CASSLYFGTSGTDTQYF

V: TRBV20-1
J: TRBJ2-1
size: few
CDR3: CSARGPTPAGGEQFF

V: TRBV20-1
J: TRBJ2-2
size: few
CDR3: CSARDTLGPKTGELFF

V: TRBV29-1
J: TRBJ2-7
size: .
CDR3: CSATSGPSYEQYF

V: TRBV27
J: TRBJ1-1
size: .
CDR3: CASFLQGGGHQNTEAFF

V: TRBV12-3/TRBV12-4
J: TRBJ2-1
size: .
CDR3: CATRTDNNEQFF

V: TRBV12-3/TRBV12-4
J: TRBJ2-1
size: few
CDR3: CASSRPDRRLDEQFF

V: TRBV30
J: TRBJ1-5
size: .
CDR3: CAWSRSNQPQHF

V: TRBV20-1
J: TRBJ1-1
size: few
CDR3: CSAGTHRYQDEAFF

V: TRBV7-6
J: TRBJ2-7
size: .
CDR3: CASSLTRGQLPSSYEQYF

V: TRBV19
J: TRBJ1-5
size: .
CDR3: CASNRGDNQPQHF